This T cell receptor beta chain came from a study of T cell changes during pregnancy in multiple sclerosis. This clone was detected only once. The data were produced by immunoSEQ multiplex PCR, yet TCRdb's version contains in-frame clones alone and is incomplete. This sample has 45,000 to 70,000 clones, with 92% found just once. Source: CD4+ T cells from peripheral blood mononuclear cells, taken in the second trimester of pregnancy. This clonotype originated in a female donor with multiple sclerosis, enrolled in a pregnancy study.

The CDR3: CASSLTQGYLYGYTF. The CDR3 region has the DNA TGTGCCAGCAGTCTTACACAGGGATATCTCTATGGCTACACCTTC. This chain connects TRBV28 to TRBJ1-2; a possible D gene is TRBD1 (6 bases). This CDR3 is 15 amino acids long. The germline gives CDR1 MDHEN, CDR2 SYDVKM. V dropped 5 bases and J dropped 4 bases, with 17 bases sitting between them.